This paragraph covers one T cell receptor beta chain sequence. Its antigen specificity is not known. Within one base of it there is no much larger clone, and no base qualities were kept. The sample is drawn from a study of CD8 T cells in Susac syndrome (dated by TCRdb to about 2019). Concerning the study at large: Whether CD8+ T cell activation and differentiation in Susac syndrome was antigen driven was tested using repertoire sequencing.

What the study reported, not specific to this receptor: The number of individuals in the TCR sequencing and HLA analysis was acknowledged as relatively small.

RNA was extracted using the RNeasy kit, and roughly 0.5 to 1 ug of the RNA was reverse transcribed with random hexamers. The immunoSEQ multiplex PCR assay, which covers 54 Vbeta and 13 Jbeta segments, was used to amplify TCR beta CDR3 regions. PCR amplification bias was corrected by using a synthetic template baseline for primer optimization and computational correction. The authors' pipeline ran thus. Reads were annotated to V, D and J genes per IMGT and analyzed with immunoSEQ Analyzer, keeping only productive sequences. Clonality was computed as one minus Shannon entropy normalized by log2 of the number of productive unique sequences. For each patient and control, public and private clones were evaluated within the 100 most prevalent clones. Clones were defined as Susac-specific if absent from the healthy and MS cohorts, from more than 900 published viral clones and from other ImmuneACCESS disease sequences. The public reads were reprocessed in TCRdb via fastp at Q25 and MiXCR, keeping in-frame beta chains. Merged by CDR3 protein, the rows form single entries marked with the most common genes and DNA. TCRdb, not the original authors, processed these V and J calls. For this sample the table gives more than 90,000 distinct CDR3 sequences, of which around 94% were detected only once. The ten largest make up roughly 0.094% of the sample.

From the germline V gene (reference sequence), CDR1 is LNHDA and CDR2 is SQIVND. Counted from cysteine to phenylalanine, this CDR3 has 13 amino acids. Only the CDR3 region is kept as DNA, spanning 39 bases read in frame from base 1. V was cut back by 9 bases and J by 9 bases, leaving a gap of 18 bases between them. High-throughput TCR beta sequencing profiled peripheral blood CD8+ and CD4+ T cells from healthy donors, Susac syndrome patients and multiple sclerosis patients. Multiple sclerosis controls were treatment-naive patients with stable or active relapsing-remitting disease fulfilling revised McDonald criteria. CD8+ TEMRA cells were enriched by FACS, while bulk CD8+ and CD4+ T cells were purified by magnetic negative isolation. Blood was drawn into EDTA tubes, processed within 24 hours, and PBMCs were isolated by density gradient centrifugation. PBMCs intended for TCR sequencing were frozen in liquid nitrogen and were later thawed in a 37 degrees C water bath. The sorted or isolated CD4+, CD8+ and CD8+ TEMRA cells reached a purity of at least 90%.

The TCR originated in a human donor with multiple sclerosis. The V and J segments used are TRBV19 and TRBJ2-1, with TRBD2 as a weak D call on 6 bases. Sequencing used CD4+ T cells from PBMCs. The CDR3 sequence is CASIRTGESEQFF. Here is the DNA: TGTGCCAGCATAAGGACGGGAGAAAGTGAGCAGTTCTTC.